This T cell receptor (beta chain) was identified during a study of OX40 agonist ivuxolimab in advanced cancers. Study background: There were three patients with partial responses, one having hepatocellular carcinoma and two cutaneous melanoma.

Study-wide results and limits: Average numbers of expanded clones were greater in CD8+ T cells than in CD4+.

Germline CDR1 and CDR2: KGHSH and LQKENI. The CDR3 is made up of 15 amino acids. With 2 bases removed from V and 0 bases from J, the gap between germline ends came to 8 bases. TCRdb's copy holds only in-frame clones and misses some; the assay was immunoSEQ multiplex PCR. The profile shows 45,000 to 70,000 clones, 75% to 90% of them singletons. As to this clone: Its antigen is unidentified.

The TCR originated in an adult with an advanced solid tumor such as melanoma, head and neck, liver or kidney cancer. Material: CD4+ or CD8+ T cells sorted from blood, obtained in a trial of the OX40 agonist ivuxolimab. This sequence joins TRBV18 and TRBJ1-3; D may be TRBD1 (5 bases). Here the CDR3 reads CASSPGQGSGNTIYF. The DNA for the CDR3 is TGTGCCAGCTCACCAGGCCAGGGCTCTGGAAACACCATATATTTT.